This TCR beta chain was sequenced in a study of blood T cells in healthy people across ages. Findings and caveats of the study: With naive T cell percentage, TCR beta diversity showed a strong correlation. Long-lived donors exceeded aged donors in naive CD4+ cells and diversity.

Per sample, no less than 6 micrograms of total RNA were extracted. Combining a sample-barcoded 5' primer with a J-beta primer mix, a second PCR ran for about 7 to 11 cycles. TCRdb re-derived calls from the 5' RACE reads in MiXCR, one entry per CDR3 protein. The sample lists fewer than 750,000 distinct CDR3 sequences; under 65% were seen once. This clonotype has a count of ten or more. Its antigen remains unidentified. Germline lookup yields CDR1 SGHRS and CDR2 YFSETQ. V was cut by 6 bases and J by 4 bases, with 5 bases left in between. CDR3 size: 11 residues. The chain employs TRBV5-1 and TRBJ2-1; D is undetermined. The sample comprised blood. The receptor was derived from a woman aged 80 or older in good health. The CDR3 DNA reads TGCGCCAGCAAGGAATACAATGAGCAGTTCTTC. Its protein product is CASKEYNEQFF.